Given below is one TCR beta chain in context. The sample originates from a study of T cell changes during pregnancy in multiple sclerosis. Profiling relied on immunoSEQ multiplex PCR, and the TCRdb table lists in-frame clones only, not all of them. Found here are about 75,000 clones, around 92% of them singletons; the top ten hold roughly 1%. The CDR3 totals 11 residues. Deletions cut 8 bases from V and 7 bases from J, with 11 bases between. Germline CDR1 and CDR2: MNHEY and SVGAGI. This sequence originates from a female donor in good health, enrolled as a control in a pregnancy study. The sequencing used peripheral blood, collected in the first trimester of pregnancy. The chain has TRBV6-5 and TRBJ1-2, with a possible D match to TRBD1 (5 bases). CDR3 in amino acids: CASRGTSGYTF. In nucleotides, the CDR3 is TGTGCCAGCCGGGGGACCTCTGGCTACACCTTC.